This T cell receptor beta chain was sequenced in a study of human T cells and chemical hapten exposure. Findings and caveats of the study: Unchanged with DPC sensitization were TCRs above 1 in 1000 frequency.

The V segment lost 2 bases and the J segment 2 bases; nucleotides outside the gene matches: 3. The CDR3 is 15 residues long. Germline CDR1 SGHNT, CDR2 YYREEE (reference sequence). Ten or more counts support this clonotype. Its antigen is undetermined. The time point denotes: pre-sensitization, week 0. Stated treatment: therapeutic diphenylcyclopropenone sensitization with weekly scalp DPC. TCRdb called the RACE reads again in MiXCR, with one record for every CDR3 protein. The table shows 300,000 to 450,000 distinct CDR3 sequences, with more than 4.5% occurring only once. The rearrangement joins TRBV5-4 to TRBJ2-2, with 7 bases aligning to TRBD1. This TCR was sampled from a woman aged 45-65 years with alopecia areata. Some clones in this sample may be carry-over from other donors' samples. The source material was whole blood, sampled in connection with sensitization to the hapten diphenylcyclopropenone (DPC). CDR3 nucleotide sequence: TGTGCCAGCAGCTTTGGGACAGATAACACCGGGGAGCTGTTTTTT. This sequence encodes CASSFGTDNTGELFF.